Detailed here is one T cell receptor beta chain. This sample stems from a study of blood T cell repertoires in COVID-19. About the study: The cDNA or gDNA used as material had been derived from T cells, B-cell-depleted T cells, or PBMCs.

Participants were placed into cohorts based on the clinical history they reported. Recovered participants had two consecutive negative NP/OP PCR tests, healthcare professional clearance, or symptom resolution. In the source study's methods: Cell counts per sample came from amplifying reference gene primers. Assay used: immunoSEQ multiplex PCR; TCRdb lists only in-frame clones, some missing. Clone size and V and J calls were adopted from that table, with D and trimming inferred from the DNA. The data show roughly 340,000 clones, with more than 80% seen just once and over 0.95% held by the top ten. V lost 2 bases, J lost 4 bases, and 9 bases lay in between. The germline gives CDR1 MGHDK, CDR2 SYGVNS. This CDR3 is 15 amino acids long.

Sequencing input: PBMCs or T cells enriched from blood (not recorded which). The sequence was obtained from a man aged 18-30 years who had recovered from COVID-19. The chain recombines TRBV25-1 with TRBJ1-6; TRBD1 is a possible D gene (6 bases). This CDR3 reads CASSESTGYNSPLHF. In nucleotides, the CDR3 is TGTGCCAGCAGTGAAAGTACAGGGTATAATTCACCCCTCCACTTT.